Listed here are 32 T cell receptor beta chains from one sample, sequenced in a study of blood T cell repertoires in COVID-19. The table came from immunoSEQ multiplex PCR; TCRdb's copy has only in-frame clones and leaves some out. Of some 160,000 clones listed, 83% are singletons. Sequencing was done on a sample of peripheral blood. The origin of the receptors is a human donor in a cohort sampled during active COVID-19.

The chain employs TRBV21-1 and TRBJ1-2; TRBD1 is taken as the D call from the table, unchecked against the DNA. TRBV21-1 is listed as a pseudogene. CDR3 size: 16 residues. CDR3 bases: TGTGCCAGCAGCAAAAAAGGCAGGGGGTACGGCTATGGCTACACCTTC. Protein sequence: CASSKKGRGYGYGYTF.

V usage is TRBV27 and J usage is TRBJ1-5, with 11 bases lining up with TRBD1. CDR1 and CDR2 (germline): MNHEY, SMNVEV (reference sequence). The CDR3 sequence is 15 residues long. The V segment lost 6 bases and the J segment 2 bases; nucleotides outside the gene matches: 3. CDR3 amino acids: CASSSGQGGNQPQHF. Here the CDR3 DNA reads TGTGCCAGCAGCTCGGGACAGGGGGGCAATCAGCCCCAGCATTTT.

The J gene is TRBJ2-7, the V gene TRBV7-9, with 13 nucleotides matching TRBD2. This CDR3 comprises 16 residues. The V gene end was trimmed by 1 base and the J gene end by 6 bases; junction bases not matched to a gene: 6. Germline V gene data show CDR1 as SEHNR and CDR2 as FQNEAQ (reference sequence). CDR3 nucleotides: TGTGCCAGCAGCTTAGTATGGACTAGCGGGGGAGGCGAGCAGTACTTC. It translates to CASSLVWTSGGGEQYF. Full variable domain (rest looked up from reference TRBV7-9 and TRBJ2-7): DTGVSQNPRHKITKRGQNVTFRCDPISEHNRLYWYRQTLGQGPEFLTYFQNEAQLEKSRLLSDRFSAERPKGSFSTLEIQRTEQGDSAMYLCASSLVWTSGGGEQYFGPGTRLTVT.

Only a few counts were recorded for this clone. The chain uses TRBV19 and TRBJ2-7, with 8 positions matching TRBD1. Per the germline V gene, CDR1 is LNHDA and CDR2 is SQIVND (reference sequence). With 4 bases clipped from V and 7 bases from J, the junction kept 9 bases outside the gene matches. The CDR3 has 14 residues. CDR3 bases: TGTGCCAGTAGTACACCCGGACAGGGAAGGGAGCAGTACTTC. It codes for CASSTPGQGREQYF.

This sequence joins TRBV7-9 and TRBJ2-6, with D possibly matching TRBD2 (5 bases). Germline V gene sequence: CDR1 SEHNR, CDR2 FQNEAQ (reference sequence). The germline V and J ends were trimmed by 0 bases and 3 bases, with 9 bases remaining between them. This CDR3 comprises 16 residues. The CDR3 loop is CASSLARGSGANVLTF. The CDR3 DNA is TGTGCCAGCAGCTTAGCGCGTGGGAGTGGGGCCAACGTCCTGACTTTC.

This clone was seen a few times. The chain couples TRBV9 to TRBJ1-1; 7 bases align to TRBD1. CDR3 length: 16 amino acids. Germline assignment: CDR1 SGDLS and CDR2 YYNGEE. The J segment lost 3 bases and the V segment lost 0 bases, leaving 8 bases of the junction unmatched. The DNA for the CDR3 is TGTGCCAGCAGCGTAGCGGCAGGGGGGAGATACACTGAAGCTTTCTTT. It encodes CASSVAAGGRYTEAFF. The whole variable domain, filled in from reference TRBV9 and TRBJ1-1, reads DSGVTQTPKHLITATGQRVTLRCSPRSGDLSVYWYQQSLDQGLQFLIQYYNGEERAKGNILERFSAQQFPDLHSELNLSSLELGDSALYFCASSVAAGGRYTEAFFGQGTRLTVV.

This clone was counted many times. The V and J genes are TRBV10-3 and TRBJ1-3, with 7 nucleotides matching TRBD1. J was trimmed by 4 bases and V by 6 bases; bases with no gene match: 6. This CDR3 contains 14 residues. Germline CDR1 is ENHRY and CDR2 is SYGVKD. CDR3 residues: CAIRGDSDGNTIYF. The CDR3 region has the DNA TGTGCCATCAGGGGGGACAGCGACGGAAACACCATATATTTT.

The CDR3 DNA is TGTGCCAGCAGCGAAGGCAGGGGAAACCCCTACGAGCAGTACTTC. The encoded protein is CASSEGRGNPYEQYF. The V gene is TRBV11-2, the J gene TRBJ2-7, with a tentative D call TRBD1 (6 bases). The CDR3 is made up of 15 amino acids. Germline lookup yields CDR1 SGHAT and CDR2 FQNNGV. V lost 5 bases to trimming and J lost 2 bases, with 16 bases between them.

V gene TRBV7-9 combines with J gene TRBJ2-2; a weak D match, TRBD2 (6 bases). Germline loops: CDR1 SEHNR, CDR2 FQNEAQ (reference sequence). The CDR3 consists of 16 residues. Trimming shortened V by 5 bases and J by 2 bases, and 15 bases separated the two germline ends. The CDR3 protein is CASSHLASLNTGELFF. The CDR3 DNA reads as TGTGCCAGCAGCCATCTAGCGTCCCTCAACACCGGGGAGCTGTTTTTT.

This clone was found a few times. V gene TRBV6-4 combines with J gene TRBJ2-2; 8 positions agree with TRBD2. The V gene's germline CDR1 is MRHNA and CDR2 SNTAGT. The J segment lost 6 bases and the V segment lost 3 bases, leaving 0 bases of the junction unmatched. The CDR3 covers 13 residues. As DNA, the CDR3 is TGTGCCAGCAGTGAGCGGGAGGCCGGGGAGCTGTTTTTT. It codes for CASSEREAGELFF.

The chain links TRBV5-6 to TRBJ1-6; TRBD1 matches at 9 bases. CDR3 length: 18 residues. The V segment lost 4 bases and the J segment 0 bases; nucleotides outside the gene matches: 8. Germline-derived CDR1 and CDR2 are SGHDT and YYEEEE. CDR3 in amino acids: CASSQGQGRSSYNSPLHF. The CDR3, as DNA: TGTGCCAGCAGCCAGGGACAGGGAAGGAGCTCCTATAATTCACCCCTCCACTTT.

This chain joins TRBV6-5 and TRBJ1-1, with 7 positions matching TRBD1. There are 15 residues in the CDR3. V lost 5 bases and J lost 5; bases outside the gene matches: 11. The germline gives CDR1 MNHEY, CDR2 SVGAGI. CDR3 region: CASSPTGFTRTEAFF. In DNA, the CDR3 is TGTGCCAGCAGTCCGACAGGGTTCACGAGGACTGAAGCTTTCTTT.

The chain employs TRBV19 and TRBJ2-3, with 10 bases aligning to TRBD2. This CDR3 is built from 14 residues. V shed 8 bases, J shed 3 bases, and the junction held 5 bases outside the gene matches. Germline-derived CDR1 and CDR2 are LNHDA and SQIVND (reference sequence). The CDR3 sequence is CASQRGGLTDTQYF. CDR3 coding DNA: TGTGCCAGTCAGCGGGGGGGCCTAACAGATACGCAGTATTTT.

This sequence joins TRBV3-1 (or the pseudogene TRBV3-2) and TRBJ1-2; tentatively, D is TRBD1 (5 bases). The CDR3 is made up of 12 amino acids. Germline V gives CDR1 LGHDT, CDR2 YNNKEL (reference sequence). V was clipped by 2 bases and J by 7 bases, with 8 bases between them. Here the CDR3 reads CASSQTGGGYTF. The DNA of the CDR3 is TGTGCCAGCAGCCAAACAGGTGGTGGCTACACCTTC.

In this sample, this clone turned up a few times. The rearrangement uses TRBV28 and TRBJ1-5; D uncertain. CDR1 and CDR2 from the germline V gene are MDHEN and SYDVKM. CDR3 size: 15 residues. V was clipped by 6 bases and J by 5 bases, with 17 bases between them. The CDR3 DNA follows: TGTGCCAGCAGCTCGAGTGCCGCGGGTTATCAGCCCCAGCATTTT. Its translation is CASSSSAAGYQPQHF.

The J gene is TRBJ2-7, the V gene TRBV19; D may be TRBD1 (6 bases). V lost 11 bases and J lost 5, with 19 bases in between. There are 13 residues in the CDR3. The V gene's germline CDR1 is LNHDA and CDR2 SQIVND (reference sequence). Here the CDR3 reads CASRDIGFDEQYF. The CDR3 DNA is TGTGCCTCCCGGGACATCGGGTTCGACGAGCAGTACTTC.

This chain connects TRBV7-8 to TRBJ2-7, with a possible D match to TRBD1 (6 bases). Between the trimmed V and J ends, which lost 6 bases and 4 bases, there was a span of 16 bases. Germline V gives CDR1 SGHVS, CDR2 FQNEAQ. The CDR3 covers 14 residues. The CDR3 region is CASSDRLLPYEQYF. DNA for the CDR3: TGTGCCAGCAGTGACAGGTTATTACCTTACGAGCAGTACTTC.

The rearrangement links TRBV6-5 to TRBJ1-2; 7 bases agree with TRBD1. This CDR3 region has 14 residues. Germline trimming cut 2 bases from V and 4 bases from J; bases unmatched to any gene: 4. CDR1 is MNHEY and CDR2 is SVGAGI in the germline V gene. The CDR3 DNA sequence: TGTGCCAGCAGTTACCCGGGACAGACCTATGGCTACACCTTC. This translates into CASSYPGQTYGYTF.

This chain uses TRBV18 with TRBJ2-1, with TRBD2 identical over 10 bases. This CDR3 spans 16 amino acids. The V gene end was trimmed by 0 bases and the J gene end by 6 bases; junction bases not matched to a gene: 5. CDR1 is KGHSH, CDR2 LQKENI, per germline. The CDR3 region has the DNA TGTGCCAGCTCACCACCCTCAGCGGGAGGGGCCAATGAGCAGTTCTTC. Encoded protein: CASSPPSAGGANEQFF.

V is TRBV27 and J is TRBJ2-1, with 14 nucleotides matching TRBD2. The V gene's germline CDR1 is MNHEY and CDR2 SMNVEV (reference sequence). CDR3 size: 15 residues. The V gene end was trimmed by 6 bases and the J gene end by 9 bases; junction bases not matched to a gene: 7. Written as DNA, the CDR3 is TGTGCCAGCAGAAGACTAGCGGGAGGGCTTGGTGAGCAGTTCTTC. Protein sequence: CASRRLAGGLGEQFF.

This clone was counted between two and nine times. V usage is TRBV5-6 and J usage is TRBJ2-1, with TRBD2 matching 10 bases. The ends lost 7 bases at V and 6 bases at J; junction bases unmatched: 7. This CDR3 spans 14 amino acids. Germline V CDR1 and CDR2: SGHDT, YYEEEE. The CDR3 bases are TGTGCCAGCCGTGAGAGCGGGAGGGCCAATGAGCAGTTCTTC. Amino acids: CASRESGRANEQFF.

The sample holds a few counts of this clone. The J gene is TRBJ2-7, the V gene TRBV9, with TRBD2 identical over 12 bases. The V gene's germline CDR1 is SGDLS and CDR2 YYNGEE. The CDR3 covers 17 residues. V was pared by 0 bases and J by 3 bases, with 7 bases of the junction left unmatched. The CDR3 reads CASSVAGGLAGNYEQYF. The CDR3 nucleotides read TGTGCCAGCAGCGTAGCCGGGGGACTAGCGGGCAACTACGAGCAGTACTTC.

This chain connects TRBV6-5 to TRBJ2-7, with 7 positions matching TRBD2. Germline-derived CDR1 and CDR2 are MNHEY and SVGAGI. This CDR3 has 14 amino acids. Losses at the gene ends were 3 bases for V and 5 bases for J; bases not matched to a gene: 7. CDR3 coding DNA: TGTGCCAGCAGTTATGGGGGGGGGTTCAACGAGCAGTACTTC. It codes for CASSYGGGFNEQYF.

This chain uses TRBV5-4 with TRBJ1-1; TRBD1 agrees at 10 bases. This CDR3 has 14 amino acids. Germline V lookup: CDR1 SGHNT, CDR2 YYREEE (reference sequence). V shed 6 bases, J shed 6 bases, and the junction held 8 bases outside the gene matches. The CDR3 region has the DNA TGTGCCAGCACCTCGACAGGGGGCATCTCTGAAGCTTTCTTT. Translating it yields CASTSTGGISEAFF.

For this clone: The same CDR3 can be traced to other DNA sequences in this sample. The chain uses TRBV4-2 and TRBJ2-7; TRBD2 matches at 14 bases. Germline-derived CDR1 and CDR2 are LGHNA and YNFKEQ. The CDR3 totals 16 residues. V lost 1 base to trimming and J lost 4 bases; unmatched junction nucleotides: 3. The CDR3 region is CASSQGGTSGGYEQYF. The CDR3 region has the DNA TGTGCCAGCAGCCAAGGGGGGACTAGCGGGGGTTACGAGCAGTACTTC.

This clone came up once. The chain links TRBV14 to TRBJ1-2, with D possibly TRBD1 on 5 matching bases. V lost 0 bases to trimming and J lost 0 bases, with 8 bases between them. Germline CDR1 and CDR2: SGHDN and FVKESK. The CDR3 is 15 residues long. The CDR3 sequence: CASSQEDSPNYGYTF. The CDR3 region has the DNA TGTGCCAGCAGCCAAGAAGACAGCCCTAACTATGGCTACACCTTC.

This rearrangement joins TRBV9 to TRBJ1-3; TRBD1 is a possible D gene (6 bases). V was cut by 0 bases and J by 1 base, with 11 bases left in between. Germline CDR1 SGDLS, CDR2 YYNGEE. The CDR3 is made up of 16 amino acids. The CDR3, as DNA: TGTGCCAGCAGCGTAGGGGGGCCTACATCTGGAAACACCATATATTTT. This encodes CASSVGGPTSGNTIYF.

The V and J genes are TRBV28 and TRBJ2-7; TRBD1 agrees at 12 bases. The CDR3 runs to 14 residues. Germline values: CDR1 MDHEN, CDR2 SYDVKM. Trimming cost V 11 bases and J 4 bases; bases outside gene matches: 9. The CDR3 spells CASAGTGGGYEQYF. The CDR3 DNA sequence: TGTGCCTCAGCGGGGACAGGGGGCGGGTACGAGCAGTACTTC.

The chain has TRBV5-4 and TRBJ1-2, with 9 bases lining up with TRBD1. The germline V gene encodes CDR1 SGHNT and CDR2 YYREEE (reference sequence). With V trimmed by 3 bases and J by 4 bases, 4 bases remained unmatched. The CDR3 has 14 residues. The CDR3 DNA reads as TGTGCCAGCAGCTGGGGACAGGGATCCTATGGCTACACCTTC. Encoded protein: CASSWGQGSYGYTF. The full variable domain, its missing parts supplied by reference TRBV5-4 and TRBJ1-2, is ETGVTQSPTHLIKTRGQQVTLRCSSQSGHNTVSWYQQALGQGPQFIFQYYREEENGRGNFPPRFSGLQFPNYSSELNVNALELDDSALYLCASSWGQGSYGYTFGSGTRLTVV.

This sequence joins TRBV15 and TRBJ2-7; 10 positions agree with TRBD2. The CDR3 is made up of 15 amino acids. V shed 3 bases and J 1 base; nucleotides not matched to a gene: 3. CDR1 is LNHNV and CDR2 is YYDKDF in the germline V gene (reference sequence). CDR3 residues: CATSSRTSGSYEQYF. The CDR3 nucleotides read TGTGCCACCAGCAGCCGGACTAGCGGTTCCTACGAGCAGTACTTC.

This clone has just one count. The CDR3 sequence is CASTRTGATYNSPLHF. DNA of the CDR3: TGTGCCAGCACCCGGACAGGGGCTACCTATAATTCACCCCTCCACTTT. V is TRBV7-9 and J is TRBJ1-6; 9 bases align to TRBD1. Germline CDR1 reads SEHNR; CDR2 reads FQNEAQ (reference sequence). V was clipped by 7 bases and J by 2 bases; unmatched bases: 6. The CDR3 totals 16 residues. Together with reference TRBV7-9 and TRBJ1-6, the CDR3 gives the full variable domain: DTGVSQNPRHKITKRGQNVTFRCDPISEHNRLYWYRQTLGQGPEFLTYFQNEAQLEKSRLLSDRFSAERPKGSFSTLEIQRTEQGDSAMYLCASTRTGATYNSPLHFGNGTRLTVT.

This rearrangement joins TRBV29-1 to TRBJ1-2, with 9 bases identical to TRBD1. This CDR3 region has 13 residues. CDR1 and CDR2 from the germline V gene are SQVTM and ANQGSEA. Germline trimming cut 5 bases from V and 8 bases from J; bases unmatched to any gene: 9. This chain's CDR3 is CSVFDRGTAGYTF. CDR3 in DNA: TGCAGCGTTTTTGACAGGGGGACGGCCGGCTACACCTTC.